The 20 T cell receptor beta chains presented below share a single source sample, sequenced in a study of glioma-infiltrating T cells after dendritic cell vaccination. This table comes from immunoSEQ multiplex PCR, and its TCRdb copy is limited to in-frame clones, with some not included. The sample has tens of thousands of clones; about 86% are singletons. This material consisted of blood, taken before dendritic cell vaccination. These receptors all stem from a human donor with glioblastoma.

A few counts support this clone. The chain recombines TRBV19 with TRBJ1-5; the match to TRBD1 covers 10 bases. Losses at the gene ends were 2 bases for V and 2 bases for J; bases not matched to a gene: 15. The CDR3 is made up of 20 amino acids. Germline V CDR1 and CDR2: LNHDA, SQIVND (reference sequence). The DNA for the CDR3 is TGTGCCAGTAGTATAAGGTCAAAGACAGGGGGCGAAGGCGGCAATCAGCCCCAGCATTTT. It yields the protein CASSIRSKTGGEGGNQPQHF.

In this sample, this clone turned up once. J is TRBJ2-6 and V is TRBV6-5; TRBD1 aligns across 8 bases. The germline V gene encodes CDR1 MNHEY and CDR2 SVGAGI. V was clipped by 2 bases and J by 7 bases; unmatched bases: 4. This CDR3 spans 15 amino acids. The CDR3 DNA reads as TGTGCCAGCAGTTACGGGACAGGTGCTGCCAACGTCCTGACTTTC. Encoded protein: CASSYGTGAANVLTF.

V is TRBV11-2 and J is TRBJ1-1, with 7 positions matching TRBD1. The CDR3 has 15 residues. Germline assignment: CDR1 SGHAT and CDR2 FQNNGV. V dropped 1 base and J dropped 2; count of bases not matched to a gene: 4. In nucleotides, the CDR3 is TGTGCCAGCAGCTTAGGGACAGGTCCCAACACTGAAGCTTTCTTT. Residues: CASSLGTGPNTEAFF. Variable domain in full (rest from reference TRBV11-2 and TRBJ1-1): EAGVAQSPRYKIIEKRQSVAFWCNPISGHATLYWYQQILGQGPKLLIQFQNNGVVDDSQLPKDRFSAERLKGVDSTLKIQPAKLEDSAVYLCASSLGTGPNTEAFFGQGTRLTVV.

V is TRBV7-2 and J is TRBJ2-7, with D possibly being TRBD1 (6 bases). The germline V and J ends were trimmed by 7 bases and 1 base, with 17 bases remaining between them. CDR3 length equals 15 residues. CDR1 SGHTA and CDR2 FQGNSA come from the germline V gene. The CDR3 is CASTPSSGVSYEQYF. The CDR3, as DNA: TGTGCCAGCACCCCCTCCTCAGGGGTTTCCTACGAGCAGTACTTC. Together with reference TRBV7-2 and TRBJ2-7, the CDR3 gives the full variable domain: GAGVSQSPSNKVTEKGKDVELRCDPISGHTALYWYRQSLGQGLEFLIYFQGNSAPDKSGLPSDRFSAERTGGSVSTLTIQRTQQEDSAVYLCASTPSSGVSYEQYFGPGTRLTVT.

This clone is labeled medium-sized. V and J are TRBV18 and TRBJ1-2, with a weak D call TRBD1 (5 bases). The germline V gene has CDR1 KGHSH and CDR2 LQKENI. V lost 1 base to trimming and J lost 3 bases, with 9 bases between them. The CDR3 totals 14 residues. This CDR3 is CASSPLQGDYGYTF. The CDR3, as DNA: TGTGCCAGCTCACCACTGCAGGGTGACTATGGCTACACCTTC.

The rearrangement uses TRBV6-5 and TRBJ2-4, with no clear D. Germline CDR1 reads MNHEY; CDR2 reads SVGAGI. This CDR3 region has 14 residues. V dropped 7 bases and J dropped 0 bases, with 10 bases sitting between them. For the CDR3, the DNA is TGTGCCAGCAATGAGAGGCTAGCCAAAAACATTCAGTACTTC. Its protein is CASNERLAKNIQYF.

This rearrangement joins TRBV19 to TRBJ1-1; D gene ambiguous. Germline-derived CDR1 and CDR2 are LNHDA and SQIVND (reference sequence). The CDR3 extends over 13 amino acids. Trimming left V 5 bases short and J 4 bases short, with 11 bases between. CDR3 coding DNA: TGTGCCAGTAGTCCACGAGTTCCCACTGAAGCTTTCTTT. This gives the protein CASSPRVPTEAFF.

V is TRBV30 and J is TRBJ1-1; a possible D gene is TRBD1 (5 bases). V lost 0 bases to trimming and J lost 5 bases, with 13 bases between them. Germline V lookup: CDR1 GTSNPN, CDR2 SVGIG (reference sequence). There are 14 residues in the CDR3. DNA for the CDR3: TGTGCCTGGAGTGTTGTATTTGGGGGGACTGAAGCTTTCTTT. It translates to CAWSVVFGGTEAFF.

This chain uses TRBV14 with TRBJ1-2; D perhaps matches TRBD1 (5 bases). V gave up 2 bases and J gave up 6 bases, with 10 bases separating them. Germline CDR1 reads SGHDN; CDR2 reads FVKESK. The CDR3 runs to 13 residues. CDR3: CASSQQQDHGYTF. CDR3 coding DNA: TGTGCCAGCAGCCAACAACAGGATCATGGCTACACCTTC.

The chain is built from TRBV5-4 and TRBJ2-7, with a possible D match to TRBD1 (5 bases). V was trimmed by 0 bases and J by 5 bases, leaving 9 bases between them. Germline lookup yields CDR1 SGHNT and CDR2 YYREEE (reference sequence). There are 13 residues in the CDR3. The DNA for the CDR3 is TGTGCCAGCAGCTTGGGACAGTTCAACGAGCAGTACTTC. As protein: CASSLGQFNEQYF.

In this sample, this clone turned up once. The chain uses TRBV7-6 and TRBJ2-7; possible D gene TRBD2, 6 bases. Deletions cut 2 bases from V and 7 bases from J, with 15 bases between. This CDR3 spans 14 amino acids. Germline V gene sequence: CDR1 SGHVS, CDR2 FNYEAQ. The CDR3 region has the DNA TGTGCCAGCAGCTTACGACAGAACGGGGGAGAGCAGTACTTC. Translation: CASSLRQNGGEQYF.

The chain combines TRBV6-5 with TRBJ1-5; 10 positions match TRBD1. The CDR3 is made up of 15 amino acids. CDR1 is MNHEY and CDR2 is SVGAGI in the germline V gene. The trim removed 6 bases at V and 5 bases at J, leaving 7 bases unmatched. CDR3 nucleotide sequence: TGTGCCAGCAGCAGGGACAGGGGAATGGATCAGCCCCAGCATTTT. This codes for CASSRDRGMDQPQHF.

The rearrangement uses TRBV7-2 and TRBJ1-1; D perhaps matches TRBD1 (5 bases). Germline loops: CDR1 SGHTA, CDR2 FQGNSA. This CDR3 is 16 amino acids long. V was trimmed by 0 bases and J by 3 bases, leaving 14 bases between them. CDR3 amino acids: CASSLAMGGGYTEAFF. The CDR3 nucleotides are TGTGCCAGCAGCTTAGCGATGGGGGGGGGTTACACTGAAGCTTTCTTT.

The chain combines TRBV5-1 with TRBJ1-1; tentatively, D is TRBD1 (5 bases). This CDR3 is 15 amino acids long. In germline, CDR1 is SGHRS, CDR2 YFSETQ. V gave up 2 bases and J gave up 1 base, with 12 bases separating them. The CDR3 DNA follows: TGCGCCAGCAGCTTCGCACAGGTTTCGAACACTGAAGCTTTCTTT. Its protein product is CASSFAQVSNTEAFF.

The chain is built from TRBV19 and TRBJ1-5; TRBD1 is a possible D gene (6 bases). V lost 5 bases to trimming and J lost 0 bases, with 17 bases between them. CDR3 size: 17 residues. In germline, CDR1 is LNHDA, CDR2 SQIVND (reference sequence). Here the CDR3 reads CASSLPDRPSSNQPQHF. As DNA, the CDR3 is TGTGCCAGTAGTCTACCGGACAGACCTTCTAGCAATCAGCCCCAGCATTTT.

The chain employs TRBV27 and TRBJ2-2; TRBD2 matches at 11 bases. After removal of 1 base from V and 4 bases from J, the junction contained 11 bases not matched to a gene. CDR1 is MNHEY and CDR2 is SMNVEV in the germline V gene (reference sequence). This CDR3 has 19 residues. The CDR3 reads CASSLYGPYSGGATGELFF. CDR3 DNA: TGTGCCAGCAGTTTATACGGGCCCTATAGCGGGGGGGCCACCGGGGAGCTGTTTTTT.

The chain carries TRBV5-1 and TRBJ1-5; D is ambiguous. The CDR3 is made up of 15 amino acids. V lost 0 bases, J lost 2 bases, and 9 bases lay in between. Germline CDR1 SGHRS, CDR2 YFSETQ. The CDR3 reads CASSLGGIGNQPQHF. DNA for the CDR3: TGCGCCAGCAGCTTGGGCGGGATAGGCAATCAGCCCCAGCATTTT.

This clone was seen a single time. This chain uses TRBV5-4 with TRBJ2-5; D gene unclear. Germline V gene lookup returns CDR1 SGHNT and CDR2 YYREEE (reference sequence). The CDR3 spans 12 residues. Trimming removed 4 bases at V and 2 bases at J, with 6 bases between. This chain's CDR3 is CASSGEQETQYF. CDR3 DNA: TGTGCCAGCAGCGGAGAACAAGAGACCCAGTACTTC.

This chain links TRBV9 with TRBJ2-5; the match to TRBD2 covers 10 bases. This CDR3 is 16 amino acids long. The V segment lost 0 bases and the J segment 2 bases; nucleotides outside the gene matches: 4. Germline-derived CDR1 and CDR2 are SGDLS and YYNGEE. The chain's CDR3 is CASSVASGGPQETQYF. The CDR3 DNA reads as TGTGCCAGCAGCGTAGCTAGCGGGGGTCCTCAAGAGACCCAGTACTTC. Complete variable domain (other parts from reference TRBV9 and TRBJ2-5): DSGVTQTPKHLITATGQRVTLRCSPRSGDLSVYWYQQSLDQGLQFLIQYYNGEERAKGNILERFSAQQFPDLHSELNLSSLELGDSALYFCASSVASGGPQETQYFGPGTRLLVL.

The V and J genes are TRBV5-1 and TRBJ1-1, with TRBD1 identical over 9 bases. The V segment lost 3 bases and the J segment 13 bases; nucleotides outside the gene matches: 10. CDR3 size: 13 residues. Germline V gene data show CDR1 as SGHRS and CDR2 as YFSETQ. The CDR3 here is CASSSSGTGYFFF. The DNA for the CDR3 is TGCGCCAGCAGCTCGTCTGGGACAGGGTATTTTTTCTTT.